Sequencing of this T cell receptor (beta chain) was carried out in a study of T cells in Graves' hyperthyroidism and ophthalmopathy. TCR beta CDR3 regions were amplified from RNA. Carried out on the TCR CDR3, a first-round RT-PCR used the HTBI primer set. TCRdb processed the multiplex PCR reads anew with MiXCR; each CDR3 protein has one entry. The table lists more than 550,000 distinct CDR3 sequences, under 20% of them singletons. There are 16 residues in the CDR3. The V gene lost 7 bases and the J gene lost 7 bases, with 23 bases spanning the gap. This clonotype was counted many times. The receptor's source is a woman in her fifties or sixties with Graves' hyperthyroidism that later progressed to Graves' ophthalmopathy. The material sequenced was blood. The rearrangement uses TRBV12-3 or TRBV12-4 and TRBJ2-1, with D perhaps matching TRBD1 or TRBD2 (6 bases each). The CDR3: CASIKLARGGRNEQFF. For the CDR3, the DNA is TGTGCCAGCATCAAGTTGGCCAGGGGAGGTCGGAATGAGCAGTTCTTC.